Listed here is a single T cell receptor (beta chain). The data belong to a study of CD8+ T cells in alopecia areata. Sequencing templates came from extracted RNA that was reverse transcribed into cDNA. Produced via immunoSEQ multiplex PCR; TCRdb's table is partial and in-frame only. The table has under 70,000 clones, around 97% seen once; the top ten hold around 25%. Germline V gene data show CDR1 as SGHTA and CDR2 as FQGNSA. The V and J ends lost 8 bases and 5 bases, in that order; junction bases with no gene match: 11. This CDR3 is 15 amino acids long. The investigators collected lesional scalp punch biopsies and peripheral blood from alopecia areata patients.

The receptor's source is a human donor with alopecia areata. The specimen was CD8+ T cells sorted from blood, collected at week 0. J is TRBJ2-1 and V is TRBV7-2; 8 bases are shared with TRBD2. CDR3 sequence (DNA): TGTGCCAGCTATATGAGCGGGGGAGAAAACAATGAGCAGTTCTTC. It is translated as CASYMSGGENNEQFF.